Below, one TCR beta chain is given with its context. The antigen remains unidentified. The data were obtained in a study of T cells in Graves' hyperthyroidism and ophthalmopathy. Study in general: At initial diagnosis, before any treatment had begun, peripheral blood was obtained. Study findings and constraints: Most clonotypes expanded in the thyroid (above 0.001) were also present in blood.

Hyperthyroidism was newly diagnosed in patients aged 18 to 65 (duration under 2 months). Thyroid ultrasound, orbital computed tomography, clinical symptoms, and serum thyroxine and TRAb underpinned diagnoses. In germline, CDR1 is DFQATT, CDR2 SNEGSKA (reference sequence). The V end lost 2 bases, the J end lost 7 bases, and 14 bases lay between the germline ends. The CDR3 consists of 14 residues. RNA transcripts served as the template for amplifying TCR beta CDR3 regions. Researchers ran a first-round RT-PCR on the TCR CDR3 using the HTBI primer set. TCRdb reprocessed the multiplex PCR reads via MiXCR and lists one record per CDR3 protein. The sample has approximately 400,000 distinct CDR3 sequences, approximately 15% seen once; the top ten hold approximately 11%.

The receptor comes from a woman aged 60 to 75 with Graves' hyperthyroidism. Specimen: blood. This chain connects TRBV20-1 to TRBJ1-4, with D possibly matching TRBD1 (5 bases). CDR3 in amino acids: CSARSRRDLEKLFF. The CDR3 bases are TGCAGTGCTAGATCAAGACGGGACCTTGAAAAACTGTTTTTT.